The rows below give T cell receptor beta chains drawn from one sample of a study of blood T cell repertoires in COVID-19. The table came from immunoSEQ multiplex PCR; TCRdb's copy has only in-frame clones and leaves some out. The repertoire holds about 40,000 clones, with around 76% as singletons. Sequencing input: peripheral blood. The receptors shown here come from a man older than 75 with acute or convalescent COVID-19. The CDR3 runs from the conserved cysteine through the conserved F or W. For some rows the clone size is stated as once, few or many, or as a class when expanded; others skip it.

abundance: NA
j_gene: TRBJ2-7
v_gene: TRBV19
CDR3aa: CASSNRDSSYEQYF

abundance: NA
j_gene: TRBJ2-1
v_gene: TRBV2
CDR3aa: CASRTGVYNEQFF

abundance: NA
j_gene: TRBJ2-5
v_gene: TRBV18
CDR3aa: CASSPRFAGDETQYF

abundance: NA
j_gene: TRBJ2-7
v_gene: TRBV6-6
CDR3aa: CASSYSIAESYEQYF

abundance: few
j_gene: TRBJ2-3
v_gene: TRBV12-3/TRBV12-4
CDR3aa: CASSLRHTDTQYF

abundance: NA
j_gene: TRBJ2-3
v_gene: TRBV10-3
CDR3aa: CAISESPAREIGADTQYF

abundance: NA
j_gene: TRBJ2-2
v_gene: TRBV11-2
CDR3aa: CASSLILAGEVPGELFF

abundance: few
j_gene: TRBJ2-7
v_gene: TRBV7-2
CDR3aa: CASSLTSYEQYF

abundance: NA
j_gene: TRBJ1-1
v_gene: TRBV5-5
CDR3aa: CASSLGQEATEAFF

abundance: NA
j_gene: TRBJ2-3
v_gene: TRBV10-3
CDR3aa: CAISAGTDTQYF

abundance: NA
j_gene: TRBJ1-3
v_gene: TRBV28
CDR3aa: CASIQSRAGNTIYF

abundance: NA
j_gene: TRBJ1-5
v_gene: TRBV7-2
CDR3aa: CASSRKGQGPQHF

abundance: NA
j_gene: TRBJ2-3
v_gene: TRBV2
CDR3aa: CASSAGVTDTQYF

abundance: NA
j_gene: TRBJ2-7
v_gene: TRBV4-2
CDR3aa: CASSQDQTSGSYEQYF

abundance: NA
j_gene: TRBJ1-4
v_gene: TRBV6-5
CDR3aa: CASRGQGATNEKLFF

abundance: NA
j_gene: TRBJ2-7
v_gene: TRBV5-1
CDR3aa: CASSLAGGAREAYEQYF

abundance: many
j_gene: TRBJ1-5
v_gene: TRBV6-4
CDR3aa: CASSRDSNQPQHF

abundance: once
j_gene: TRBJ2-5
v_gene: TRBV15
CDR3aa: CATSKMGGGAESQYF

abundance: NA
j_gene: TRBJ1-2
v_gene: TRBV29-1
CDR3aa: CSVDNRANYGYTF

abundance: NA
j_gene: TRBJ2-2
v_gene: TRBV5-1
CDR3aa: CASSLGQGSTGELFF

abundance: NA
j_gene: TRBJ2-5
v_gene: TRBV27
CDR3aa: CASSRNNQETQYF

abundance: NA
j_gene: TRBJ1-5
v_gene: TRBV4-2
CDR3aa: CASSQGGNGVNQPQHF

abundance: many
j_gene: TRBJ2-1
v_gene: TRBV9
CDR3aa: CASSVADGGYNEQFF

abundance: once
j_gene: TRBJ1-4
v_gene: TRBV5-1
CDR3aa: CASSLLGTANEKLFF

abundance: once
j_gene: TRBJ2-1
v_gene: TRBV3-1/TRBV3-2
CDR3aa: CASSHGLAPNGYNEQFF

abundance: few
j_gene: TRBJ1-2
v_gene: TRBV4-1
CDR3aa: CASSQDRTGNYGYTF